The 5 T cell receptor beta chains reported below all come from one sample, sequenced in a study of T cells expressing NK-cell markers. TCRdb re-called the 5' RACE reads; one entry per CDR3 protein, DNA not given. The table counts just under 150,000 distinct CDR3 sequences; about 12% lies in the top ten. The material sequenced was blood T cells: a sorted CD56 or NKG2C T cell subset, CD4+ or CD8+ T cells, or bulk PBMC T cells (not recorded which). These TCRs come from a man between 18 and 29 years old in good health.

This chain links TRBV7-2 with TRBJ2-1; TCRdb designates TRBD2, a call that cannot be tested without DNA. The CDR3 totals 15 residues. Germline V gives CDR1 SGHTA, CDR2 FQGNSA. CDR3: CASSLVLAGNNEQFF.

V is TRBV20-1 and J is TRBJ2-1; TCRdb outputs TRBD1, but without DNA this stays unchecked. Germline V gene data show CDR1 as DFQATT and CDR2 as SNEGSKA (reference sequence). This CDR3 is 18 amino acids long. The CDR3 spells CSARRTRTGQQGDNEQFF.

The chain carries TRBV5-1 and TRBJ2-2. The CDR3 loop spans 14 amino acids. CDR1 is SGHRS and CDR2 is YFSETQ in the germline V gene. The CDR3 sequence is CASSREEYTGELFF.

This chain links TRBV27 with TRBJ2-5; TCRdb's D call, TRBD1, is unchecked because there is no DNA. CDR3 length: 15 amino acids. Germline assignment: CDR1 MNHEY and CDR2 SMNVEV (reference sequence). This chain's CDR3 is CASKVRDSPPETQYF.

The chain is built from TRBV5-5 and TRBJ2-7. Germline CDR1 and CDR2: SGHKS and YYEKEE (reference sequence). CDR3 length equals 14 residues. The CDR3 protein is CASTWAASPYEQYF.